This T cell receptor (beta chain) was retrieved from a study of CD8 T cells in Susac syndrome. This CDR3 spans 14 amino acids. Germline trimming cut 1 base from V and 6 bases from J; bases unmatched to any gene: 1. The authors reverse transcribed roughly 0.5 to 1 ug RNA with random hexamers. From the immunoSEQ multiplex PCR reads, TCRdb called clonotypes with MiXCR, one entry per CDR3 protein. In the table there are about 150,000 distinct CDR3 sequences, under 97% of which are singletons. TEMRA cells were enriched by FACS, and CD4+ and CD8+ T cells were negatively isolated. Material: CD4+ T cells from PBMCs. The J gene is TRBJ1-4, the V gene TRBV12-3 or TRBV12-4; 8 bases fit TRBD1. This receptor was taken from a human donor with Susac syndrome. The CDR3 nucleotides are TGTGCCAGCAGTTTAGGACAGGGGTATGAAAAACTGTTTTTT. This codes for CASSLGQGYEKLFF.